The 24 T cell receptor beta chains presented below share a single source sample, sequenced in a study of Ad26.COV2.S vaccination and SARS-CoV-2 variants listed by TCRdb under 2021. Library method: the immunoSEQ multiplex PCR assay. What TCRdb holds here is the immuneACCESS table cut down to in-frame rearrangements. Part of the clones is not present; checked against another copy, under half of the missing clones reflect an unresolved V gene, and the others are unexplained. A total of approximately 97,000 clones appear in this sample, less than 85% of them only once. The top ten clonotypes cover roughly 17% of the sample. According to the study, the label for this sample's time point signals: individuals recovered from natural SARS-CoV-2 infection. The input for sequencing was peripheral blood, taken after recovery from COVID-19. These receptors all come from a human donor who had recovered from COVID-19.

The genes are TRBV30 and TRBJ2-7; 7 bases are shared with TRBD2. The CDR3 has 16 residues. With V trimmed by 2 bases and J by 3 bases, 13 bases remained unmatched. Germline V gene sequence: CDR1 GTSNPN, CDR2 SVGIG (reference sequence). In DNA form, the CDR3 reads TGTGCCTGGAGTAGGGAGGAGTGGACTAGACTCTACGAGCAGTACTTC. Protein product: CAWSREEWTRLYEQYF.

V is TRBV5-1 and J is TRBJ2-3, with D perhaps TRBD1 or TRBD2 (5 bases each). The V end lost 1 base, the J end lost 0 bases, and 24 bases lay between the germline ends. The CDR3 has 20 residues. Germline loops: CDR1 SGHRS, CDR2 YFSETQ. CDR3 loop: CASSLRWGTYEPTSTDTQYF. In DNA form, the CDR3 reads TGCGCCAGCAGCTTGCGCTGGGGGACCTATGAACCTACTAGCACAGATACGCAGTATTTT.

The genes are TRBV3-1 (or the pseudogene TRBV3-2) and TRBJ1-6; D unclear. The CDR3 runs to 12 residues. Germline CDR1 and CDR2: LGHDT and YNNKEL (reference sequence). The V gene lost 4 bases and the J gene lost 7 bases, with 5 bases spanning the gap. The CDR3 region has the DNA TGTGCCAGCAGCCTCACAAATTCACCCCTCCACTTT. Translated: CASSLTNSPLHF.

This clone appeared a single time. CDR3 sequence reads: CASTGQGGQPQHF. The CDR3 DNA reads as TGCGCCAGCACGGGACAGGGGGGACAGCCCCAGCATTTT. The chain joins TRBV10-2 to TRBJ1-5, with 11 bases lining up with TRBD1. Germline assignment: CDR1 WSHSY and CDR2 SAAADI. Trimming at V came to 7 bases and at J to 7 bases, leaving 3 bases not matched to a gene. The CDR3 is 13 amino acids.

The chain has TRBV7-2 and TRBJ1-6; the D is unclear. The CDR3 contains 16 residues. CDR1 is SGHTA and CDR2 is FQGNSA in the germline V gene. V lost 1 base and J 0 bases, leaving 7 bases between the germline ends. The CDR3 loop is CASSLVAFSYNSPLHF. Written as DNA, the CDR3 is TGTGCCAGCAGCTTAGTGGCGTTCTCCTATAATTCACCCCTCCACTTT.

The chain employs TRBV11-3 and TRBJ2-1, with 7 bases that match TRBD2. CDR1 is SGHNT and CDR2 is YENEEA in the germline V gene. The V segment lost 3 bases and the J segment 3 bases; nucleotides outside the gene matches: 2. This CDR3 is 14 amino acids long. The CDR3 reads CASSLGGSYNEQFF. The CDR3 DNA follows: TGTGCCAGCAGCTTGGGGGGGAGCTACAATGAGCAGTTCTTC.

V and J are TRBV28 and TRBJ2-2; 9 bases align to TRBD1. The CDR3 length is 16 residues. V shed 4 bases, J shed 6 bases, and the junction held 9 bases outside the gene matches. From germline, CDR1 is MDHEN and CDR2 SYDVKM. CDR3 sequence reads: CASSSDRTGVAGELFF. The CDR3 coding sequence is TGTGCCAGCAGTTCTGACCGGACAGGGGTTGCCGGGGAGCTGTTTTTT.

This chain links TRBV6-5 with TRBJ2-3, with a weak D call TRBD2 (7 bases). V lost 8 bases and J 6 bases, leaving 15 bases between the germline ends. This CDR3 region has 13 residues. CDR1 and CDR2 (germline): MNHEY, SVGAGI. The CDR3: CASWGGGADTQYF. CDR3 in DNA: TGTGCCAGCTGGGGTGGGGGGGCGGATACGCAGTATTTT.

In this sample, this clone turned up a few times. CDR3 DNA: TGTGCCAGCAGTTACAGGGGGACAGGGACTGAAGCTTTCTTT. Amino acid sequence: CASSYRGTGTEAFF. The rearrangement joins TRBV28 to TRBJ1-1, with 9 bases identical to TRBD1. The junction had 5 bases not matched to a gene; V was cut back by 4 bases and J by 5 bases. The germline V gene has CDR1 MDHEN and CDR2 SYDVKM. The CDR3 loop spans 14 amino acids. Looking up the rest from reference TRBV28 and TRBJ1-1 gives the full variable domain: DVKVTQSSRYLVKRTGEKVFLECVQDMDHENMFWYRQDPGLGLRLIYFSYDVKMKEKGDIPEGYSVSREKKERFSLILESASTNQTSMYLCASSYRGTGTEAFFGQGTRLTVV.

The J gene is TRBJ1-1, the V gene TRBV5-4; the D gene is possibly TRBD1 (5 bases). The CDR3 covers 16 residues. Germline assignment: CDR1 SGHNT and CDR2 YYREEE (reference sequence). Between the trimmed V and J ends, which lost 4 bases and 0 bases, there was a span of 16 bases. The DNA for the CDR3 is TGTGCCAGCAGCGTCCTTGGGAGGGGATTGAACACTGAAGCTTTCTTT. Protein: CASSVLGRGLNTEAFF.

The rearrangement links TRBV4-3 to TRBJ2-1, with D perhaps TRBD1 (6 bases). Trimming stripped 0 bases from V and 10 bases from J, with 10 bases between. The CDR3 consists of 13 residues. Germline CDR1 LGHNA, CDR2 YSLEER. CDR3: CASSQEWDTEQFF. CDR3 bases: TGCGCCAGCAGCCAAGAATGGGACACCGAGCAGTTCTTC.

This CDR3 is CASSLLFGGDYEQYF. DNA of the CDR3: TGTGCCAGCAGTTTATTGTTCGGCGGGGACTACGAGCAGTACTTC. The gene calls are TRBV27 and TRBJ2-7; TRBD2 might be the D (6 bases). This CDR3 has 15 residues. V was cut by 1 base and J by 3 bases, with 13 bases left in between. The V gene's germline CDR1 is MNHEY and CDR2 SMNVEV (reference sequence).

The chain uses TRBV10-2 and TRBJ2-1; TRBD1 aligns across 9 bases. Germline values: CDR1 WSHSY, CDR2 SAAADI. J was trimmed by 4 bases and V by 7 bases; bases with no gene match: 5. The length of the CDR3 is 14 residues. In nucleotides, the CDR3 is TGCGCCAGCAATCCAGGGACAGGGTACAATGAGCAGTTCTTC. This gives the protein CASNPGTGYNEQFF.

The V gene is TRBV19, the J gene TRBJ2-7; maybe TRBD2 (5 bases). Trimming pared 2 bases from V and 5 bases from J, leaving 13 bases between. This CDR3 has 14 residues. The germline gives CDR1 LNHDA, CDR2 SQIVND (reference sequence). The CDR3 DNA reads as TGTGCCAGTAGTATAAGGACTGCCCCCAACGAGCAGTACTTC. Its translation is CASSIRTAPNEQYF.

The rearrangement uses TRBV29-1 and TRBJ2-5, with 7 bases that match TRBD1. The junction had 11 bases not matched to a gene; V was cut back by 8 bases and J by 5 bases. Germline assignment: CDR1 SQVTM and CDR2 ANQGSEA. The CDR3 has 13 residues. Written as DNA, the CDR3 is TGCAGCAAAACAGGGGTTGGTGGGGAGACCCAGTACTTC. Translating it yields CSKTGVGGETQYF.

CDR3 sequence: CASSISRDINEKLFF. CDR3 nucleotide sequence: TGTGCCAGCAGCATCAGTCGGGACATTAATGAAAAACTGTTTTTT. This chain connects TRBV11-1 to TRBJ1-4, with a tentative D call TRBD1 (6 bases). The CDR3 loop spans 15 amino acids. Trimming stripped 5 bases from V and 4 bases from J, with 14 bases between. The germline gives CDR1 SGHAT, CDR2 FQDESV (reference sequence).

The chain joins TRBV2 to TRBJ2-1; weak D call: TRBD2 (7 bases). The germline CDR1 and CDR2 sequences are SNHLY and FYNNEI. The CDR3 loop spans 14 amino acids. Trimming pared 11 bases from V and 2 bases from J, leaving 16 bases between. The DNA of the CDR3 is TGTGCCCGCGGGGAGGGGGGGCCCTACAATGAGCAGTTCTTC. Its protein is CARGEGGPYNEQFF.

The chain joins TRBV28 to TRBJ2-2, with 9 positions matching TRBD2. Germline values: CDR1 MDHEN, CDR2 SYDVKM. There are 15 residues in the CDR3. The trim removed 6 bases at V and 4 bases at J, leaving 6 bases unmatched. The CDR3 spells CASRRGAGGTGELFF. CDR3 in DNA: TGTGCCAGCAGACGGGGAGCGGGGGGCACCGGGGAGCTGTTTTTT.

V gene TRBV2 combines with J gene TRBJ2-2; 9 nucleotides line up with TRBD2. Trimming cost V 7 bases and J 1 base; bases outside gene matches: 7. Germline V gene lookup returns CDR1 SNHLY and CDR2 FYNNEI. The CDR3 covers 16 residues. The CDR3 here is CASTPRTSVNTGELFF. The CDR3 nucleotides read TGTGCCAGCACTCCTCGGACTAGCGTGAACACCGGGGAGCTGTTTTTT.

This clone was picked up a small number of times. The chain employs TRBV5-4 and TRBJ2-3, with D hard to call. The CDR3 has 15 residues. V was clipped by 2 bases and J by 1 base, with 11 bases between them. Germline V lookup: CDR1 SGHNT, CDR2 YYREEE (reference sequence). As DNA, the CDR3 is TGTGCCAGCAGCTTAGAGTCGGTGGGCACAGATACGCAGTATTTT. Translating it yields CASSLESVGTDTQYF.

The genes are TRBV9 and TRBJ2-1; perhaps TRBD2 as D (5 bases). This CDR3 has 16 residues. Per germline, CDR1 SGDLS and CDR2 YYNGEE. V lost 2 bases and J lost 0, with 12 bases in between. The CDR3 DNA follows: TGTGCCAGCAGCGTCTTGACGGGGAGCTCCTACAATGAGCAGTTCTTC. Residues: CASSVLTGSSYNEQFF.

The chain joins TRBV28 to TRBJ2-4, with D possibly TRBD2 on 5 matching bases. Germline V gene data show CDR1 as MDHEN and CDR2 as SYDVKM. Between the trimmed V and J ends, which lost 6 bases and 9 bases, there was a span of 24 bases. This CDR3 contains 16 residues. The CDR3 DNA is TGTGCCAGCAGCCCGGTCGGGGATCCCGCCCAAAGCATTCAGTACTTC. This gives the protein CASSPVGDPAQSIQYF.

This clone is medium-sized. CDR3 loop: CATSRDRASGPYEQYF. As DNA, the CDR3 is TGTGCCACCAGCAGAGATCGGGCTAGCGGACCCTACGAGCAGTACTTC. The chain has TRBV15 and TRBJ2-7; 7 bases fit TRBD2. CDR3 length: 16 amino acids. Trimming cost V 0 bases and J 2 bases; bases outside gene matches: 7. The V gene's germline CDR1 is LNHNV and CDR2 YYDKDF (reference sequence).

The chain has TRBV9 and TRBJ1-3; D unclear. The V gene lost 5 bases and the J gene lost 0 bases, with 9 bases spanning the gap. There are 14 residues in the CDR3. Germline V gives CDR1 SGDLS, CDR2 YYNGEE. The CDR3 nucleotides are TGTGCCAGCAGTCGCGGGAGCTCTGGAAACACCATATATTTT. The encoded protein is CASSRGSSGNTIYF. The variable domain in full, completed from reference TRBV9 and TRBJ1-3, reads DSGVTQTPKHLITATGQRVTLRCSPRSGDLSVYWYQQSLDQGLQFLIQYYNGEERAKGNILERFSAQQFPDLHSELNLSSLELGDSALYFCASSRGSSGNTIYFGEGSWLTVV.